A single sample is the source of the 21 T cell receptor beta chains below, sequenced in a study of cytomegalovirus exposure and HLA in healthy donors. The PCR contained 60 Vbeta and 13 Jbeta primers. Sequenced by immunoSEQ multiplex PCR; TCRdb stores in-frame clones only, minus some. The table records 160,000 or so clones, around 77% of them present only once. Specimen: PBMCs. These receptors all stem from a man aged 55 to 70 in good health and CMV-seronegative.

The CDR3 DNA is TGTGCCAGCAGCGTAGAAGGTGGGAGAGCGAATGAGCAGTTCTTC. It yields the protein CASSVEGGRANEQFF. The J gene is TRBJ2-1, the V gene TRBV9; D is possibly TRBD2 (5 bases). The V gene's germline CDR1 is SGDLS and CDR2 YYNGEE. V dropped 0 bases and J dropped 7 bases, with 14 bases sitting between them. The CDR3 extends over 15 amino acids.

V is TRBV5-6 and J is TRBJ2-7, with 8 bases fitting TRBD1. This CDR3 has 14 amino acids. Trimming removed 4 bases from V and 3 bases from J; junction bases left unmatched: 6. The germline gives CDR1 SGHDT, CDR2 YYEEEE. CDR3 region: CASSAGQGSYEQYF. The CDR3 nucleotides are TGTGCCAGCAGCGCCGGACAGGGTAGCTACGAGCAGTACTTC. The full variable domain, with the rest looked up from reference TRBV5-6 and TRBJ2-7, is DAGVTQSPTHLIKTRGQQVTLRCSPKSGHDTVSWYQQALGQGPQFIFQYYEEEERQRGNFPDRFSGHQFPNYSSELNVNALLLGDSALYLCASSAGQGSYEQYFGPGTRLTVT.

For the CDR3, the DNA is TGTGCCAGCAGACCACAGGGTACTAACTATGGCTACACCTTC. It codes for CASRPQGTNYGYTF. The chain combines TRBV6-5 with TRBJ1-2; possible D gene TRBD1, 6 bases. Trimming removed 6 bases from V and 0 bases from J, with 11 bases in between. Germline V gene data show CDR1 as MNHEY and CDR2 as SVGAGI. CDR3 size: 14 residues.

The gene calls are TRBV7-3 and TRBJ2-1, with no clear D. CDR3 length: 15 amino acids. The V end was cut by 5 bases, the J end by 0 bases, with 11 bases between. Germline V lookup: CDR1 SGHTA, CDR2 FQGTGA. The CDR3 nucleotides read TGTGCCAGCAGCAGAGGCCTGAGCTCCTACAATGAGCAGTTCTTC. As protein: CASSRGLSSYNEQFF.

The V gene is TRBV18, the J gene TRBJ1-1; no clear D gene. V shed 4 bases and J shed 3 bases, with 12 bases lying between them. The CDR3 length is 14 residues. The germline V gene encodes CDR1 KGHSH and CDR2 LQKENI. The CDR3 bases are TGTGCCAGCTCACGACCTCAGGCAGACACTGAAGCTTTCTTT. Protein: CASSRPQADTEAFF.

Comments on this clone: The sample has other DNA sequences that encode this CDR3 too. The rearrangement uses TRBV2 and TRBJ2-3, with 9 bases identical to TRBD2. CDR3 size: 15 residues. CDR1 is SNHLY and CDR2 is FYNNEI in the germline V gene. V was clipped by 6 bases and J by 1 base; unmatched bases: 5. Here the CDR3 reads CASSALAGGTDTQYF. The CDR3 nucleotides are TGTGCCAGCAGCGCCTTAGCGGGGGGCACAGATACGCAGTATTTT.

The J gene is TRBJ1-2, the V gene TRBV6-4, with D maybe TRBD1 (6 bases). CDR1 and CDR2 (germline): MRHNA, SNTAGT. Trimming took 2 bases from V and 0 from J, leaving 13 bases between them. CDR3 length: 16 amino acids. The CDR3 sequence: CASSDAPGQTNYGYTF. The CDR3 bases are TGTGCCAGCAGTGACGCACCGGGACAAACTAACTATGGCTACACCTTC.

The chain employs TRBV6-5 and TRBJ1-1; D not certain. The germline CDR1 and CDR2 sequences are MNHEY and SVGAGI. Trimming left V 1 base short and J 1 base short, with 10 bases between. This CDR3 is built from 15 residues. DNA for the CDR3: TGTGCCAGCAGTTACTTCACAACTACGAACACTGAAGCTTTCTTT. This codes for CASSYFTTTNTEAFF.

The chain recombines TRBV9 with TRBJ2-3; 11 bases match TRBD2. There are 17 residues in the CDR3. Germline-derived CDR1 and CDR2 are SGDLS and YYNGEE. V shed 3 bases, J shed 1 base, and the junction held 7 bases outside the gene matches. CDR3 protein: CASSARAGLAGTDTQYF. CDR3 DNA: TGTGCCAGCAGCGCCCGAGCGGGACTAGCGGGCACAGATACGCAGTATTTT.

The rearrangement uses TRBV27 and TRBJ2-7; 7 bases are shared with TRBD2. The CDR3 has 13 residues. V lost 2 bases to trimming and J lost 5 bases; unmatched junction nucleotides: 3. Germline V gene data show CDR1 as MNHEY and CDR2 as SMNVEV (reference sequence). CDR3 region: CASSLGGGNEQYF. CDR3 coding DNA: TGTGCCAGCAGTTTAGGGGGGGGTAACGAGCAGTACTTC.

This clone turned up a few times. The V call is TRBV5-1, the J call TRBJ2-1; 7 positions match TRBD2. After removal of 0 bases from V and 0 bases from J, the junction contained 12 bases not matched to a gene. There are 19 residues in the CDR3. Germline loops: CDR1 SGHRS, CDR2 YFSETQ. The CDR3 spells CASSLALGGSLSSYNEQFF. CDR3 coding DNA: TGCGCCAGCAGCTTGGCCCTGGGAGGGTCTCTTAGCTCCTACAATGAGCAGTTCTTC.

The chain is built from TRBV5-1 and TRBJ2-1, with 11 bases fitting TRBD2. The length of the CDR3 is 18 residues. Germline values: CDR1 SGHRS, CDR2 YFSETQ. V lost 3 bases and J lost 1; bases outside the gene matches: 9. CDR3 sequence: CASSSALLAGVSYNEQFF. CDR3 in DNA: TGCGCCAGCAGCTCGGCACTACTAGCGGGGGTATCCTACAATGAGCAGTTCTTC.

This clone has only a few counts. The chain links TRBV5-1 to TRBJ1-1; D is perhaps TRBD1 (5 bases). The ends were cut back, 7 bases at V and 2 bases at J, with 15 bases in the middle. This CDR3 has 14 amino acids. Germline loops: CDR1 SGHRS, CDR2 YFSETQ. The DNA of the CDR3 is TGCGCCAGCCGATTATCGACAGCTAACACTGAAGCTTTCTTT. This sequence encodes CASRLSTANTEAFF.

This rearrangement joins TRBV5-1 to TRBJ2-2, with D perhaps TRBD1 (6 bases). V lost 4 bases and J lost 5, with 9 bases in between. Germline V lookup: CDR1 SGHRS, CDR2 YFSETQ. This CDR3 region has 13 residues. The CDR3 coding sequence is TGCGCCAGCAGCCTAACAGGGACCGGGGAGCTGTTTTTT. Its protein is CASSLTGTGELFF. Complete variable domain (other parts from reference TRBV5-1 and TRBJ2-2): KAGVTQTPRYLIKTRGQQVTLSCSPISGHRSVSWYQQTPGQGLQFLFEYFSETQRNKGNFPGRFSGRQFSNSRSEMNVSTLELGDSALYLCASSLTGTGELFFGEGSRLTVL.

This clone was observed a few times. CDR3 sequence reads: CASLSDRGGASEQYF. CDR3 DNA: TGTGCCAGCCTATCCGACCGGGGAGGTGCCTCCGAGCAGTACTTC. The chain joins TRBV2 to TRBJ2-7, with D perhaps matching TRBD2 (6 bases). V was trimmed by 8 bases and J by 6 bases, leaving 23 bases between them. The CDR3 has 15 amino acids. Germline V gene sequence: CDR1 SNHLY, CDR2 FYNNEI.

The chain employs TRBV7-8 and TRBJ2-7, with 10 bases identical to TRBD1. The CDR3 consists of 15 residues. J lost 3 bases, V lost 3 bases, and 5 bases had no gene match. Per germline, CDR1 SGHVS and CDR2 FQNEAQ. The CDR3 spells CASSLGDRGVYEQYF. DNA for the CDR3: TGTGCCAGCAGCTTGGGGGACAGGGGCGTCTACGAGCAGTACTTC.

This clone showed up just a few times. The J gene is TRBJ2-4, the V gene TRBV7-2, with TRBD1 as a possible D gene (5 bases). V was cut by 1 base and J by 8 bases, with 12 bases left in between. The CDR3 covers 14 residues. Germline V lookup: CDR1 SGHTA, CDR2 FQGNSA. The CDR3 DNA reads TGTGCCAGCAGCTTAGGGGGCAGGTTTGACATTCAGTACTTC. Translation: CASSLGGRFDIQYF. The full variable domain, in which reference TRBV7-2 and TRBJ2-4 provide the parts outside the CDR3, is GAGVSQSPSNKVTEKGKDVELRCDPISGHTALYWYRQSLGQGLEFLIYFQGNSAPDKSGLPSDRFSAERTGGSVSTLTIQRTQQEDSAVYLCASSLGGRFDIQYFGAGTRLSVL.

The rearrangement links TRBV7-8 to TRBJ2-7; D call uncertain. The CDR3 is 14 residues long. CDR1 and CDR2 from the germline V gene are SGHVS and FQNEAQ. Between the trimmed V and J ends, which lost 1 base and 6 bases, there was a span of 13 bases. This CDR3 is CASSLDQQSAEQYF. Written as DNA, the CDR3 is TGTGCCAGCAGCTTAGACCAGCAAAGCGCCGAGCAGTACTTC.

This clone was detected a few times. The CDR3 DNA is TGTGCCAGCAGTGCCGTGGGGACTAGCGGCTCCTACGAGCAGTACTTC. Its protein product is CASSAVGTSGSYEQYF. The chain uses TRBV6-1 and TRBJ2-7, with TRBD2 identical over 11 bases. The CDR3 has 16 amino acids. V lost 4 bases, J lost 0 bases, and 5 bases stayed unmatched. The V gene's germline CDR1 is MNHNS and CDR2 SASEGT.

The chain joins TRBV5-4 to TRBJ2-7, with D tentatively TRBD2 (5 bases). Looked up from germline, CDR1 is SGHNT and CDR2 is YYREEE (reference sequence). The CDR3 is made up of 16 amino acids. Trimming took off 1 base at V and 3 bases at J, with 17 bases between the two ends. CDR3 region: CASSLPGSGHFYEQYF. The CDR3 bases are TGTGCCAGCAGCTTGCCGGGGTCCGGGCACTTCTACGAGCAGTACTTC.

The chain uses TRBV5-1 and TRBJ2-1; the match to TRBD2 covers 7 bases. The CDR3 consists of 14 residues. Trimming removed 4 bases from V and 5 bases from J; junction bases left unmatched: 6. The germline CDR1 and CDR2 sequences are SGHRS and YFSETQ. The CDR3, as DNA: TGCGCCAGCAGCCCTAGACTAGCTGACAATGAGCAGTTCTTC. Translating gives CASSPRLADNEQFF.